Included here is one T cell receptor (beta chain) sequence, with context. These data are taken from a study of blood T cell repertoires in COVID-19. Overall study context: Both acute and convalescent COVID-19 samples were obtained from the United States, Italy and Spain.

This CDR3 is built from 15 residues. Germline lookup yields CDR1 LGHDT and CDR2 YNNKEL (reference sequence). V lost 3 bases to trimming and J lost 4 bases, with 15 bases between them. The protocol was immunoSEQ multiplex PCR, while the TCRdb copy is restricted to in-frame clones and leaves out a portion. The sample includes over 250,000 clones, approximately 85% of them seen just once. This TCR was recovered from an older woman with acute or convalescent COVID-19. The V call is TRBV3-1 (or the pseudogene TRBV3-2), the J call TRBJ1-1, with a weak D call TRBD1 (6 bases). The material sequenced was peripheral blood. CDR3 residues: CASSQRLRGGTEAFF. In nucleotides, the CDR3 is TGTGCCAGCAGCCAGAGGTTAAGGGGGGGCACTGAAGCTTTCTTT.